A single sample gave rise to the 30 T cell receptor beta chains below, sequenced in a study of neurological immune-mediated disorders. Indicated time point: longitudinal time-point 2. MiXCR, run by TCRdb on the 5' RACE reads, gives a single entry per CDR3 protein. This sample has about 60,000 distinct CDR3 sequences, with around 10% found just once. Sequencing input: PBMCs. The receptors were sampled from a man under 40 in good health.

This clonotype has at least ten counts. V gene TRBV15 combines with J gene TRBJ2-3, with 10 positions matching TRBD1. Germline loops: CDR1 LNHNV, CDR2 YYDKDF (reference sequence). The CDR3 is made up of 14 amino acids. With 9 bases clipped from V and 4 bases from J, the junction kept 7 bases outside the gene matches. The CDR3 reads CATGTGVLADTQYF. The CDR3 DNA reads as TGTGCCACGGGGACAGGGGTTCTCGCAGATACGCAGTATTTT.

This clonotype was seen repeatedly, ten times or more. This sequence joins TRBV20-1 and TRBJ1-5; D not resolved. Germline V gene lookup returns CDR1 DFQATT and CDR2 SNEGSKA (reference sequence). The CDR3 is 13 residues long. V lost 5 bases, J lost 0 bases, and 8 bases lay in between. For the CDR3, the DNA is TGCAGTGCTCGTACATATAGCAATCAGCCCCAGCATTTT. Translation: CSARTYSNQPQHF.

The V and J genes are TRBV9 and TRBJ2-2; D perhaps matches TRBD2 (5 bases). Trimming left V 3 bases short and J 6 bases short, with 12 bases between. CDR3 length equals 14 residues. Germline V gives CDR1 SGDLS, CDR2 YYNGEE. The CDR3 bases are TGTGCCAGCAGCGGGAGGTGGGTCCCCGGGGAGCTGTTTTTT. Its protein is CASSGRWVPGELFF.

This clonotype occurred many times. V and J are TRBV20-1 and TRBJ1-2; TRBD1 aligns across 10 bases. V trimming: 6 bases; J trimming: 8 bases; junction bases outside the gene matches: 3. The CDR3 consists of 11 residues. Germline V CDR1 and CDR2: DFQATT, SNEGSKA (reference sequence). The CDR3 bases are TGCAGTGCAGGGACAGGGGACGGCTACACCTTC. Translating gives CSAGTGDGYTF.

This clonotype was observed at least ten times. The chain carries TRBV2 and TRBJ1-2; possible D gene TRBD1, 5 bases. CDR3 length: 13 residues. Germline values: CDR1 SNHLY, CDR2 FYNNEI. V was shortened by 7 bases and J by 2 bases, with 11 bases between the two germline ends. For the CDR3, the DNA is TGTGCCAGCACCCCACAGGAGAACTATGGCTACACCTTC. As protein: CASTPQENYGYTF.

In its sample, this clonotype was seen many times. The chain employs TRBV12-3 or TRBV12-4 and TRBJ2-3; D may be TRBD1 (6 bases). V was clipped by 10 bases and J by 9 bases, with 29 bases between them. CDR3 size: 16 residues. The CDR3 DNA follows: TGTGCCACCACGTCCCTGCGGCCCGAGGGGGAAGGAACGCAGTATTTT. Its protein product is CATTSLRPEGEGTQYF.

This clonotype was seen many times. CDR3 sequence (DNA): TGTGCCAGCAGCTTGACACCTAACTATGGCTACACCTTC. Translation: CASSLTPNYGYTF. The chain couples TRBV7-2 to TRBJ1-2; D unresolved. Germline V gene data show CDR1 as SGHTA and CDR2 as FQGNSA. The CDR3 contains 13 residues. Trimming took off 3 bases at V and 0 bases at J, with 5 bases between the two ends.

A few counts support this clonotype. The chain is built from TRBV30 and TRBJ1-4, with D uncertain. The CDR3 consists of 13 residues. Germline CDR1 reads GTSNPN; CDR2 reads SVGIG (reference sequence). V lost 4 bases, J lost 0 bases, and 6 bases lay in between. DNA of the CDR3: TGTGCCTGGACGGGAGCAACTAATGAAAAACTGTTTTTT. This gives the protein CAWTGATNEKLFF.

This clonotype is medium-sized. The rearrangement uses TRBV5-1 and TRBJ2-2, with D perhaps assigned TRBD1 or TRBD2 (5 bases each). Trimming took 7 bases from V and 0 from J, leaving 13 bases between them. Germline loops: CDR1 SGHRS, CDR2 YFSETQ. The length of the CDR3 is 15 residues. As DNA, the CDR3 is TGCGCCAGCCTCGGGGACCTGACGAACACCGGGGAGCTGTTTTTT. It translates to CASLGDLTNTGELFF.

The chain couples TRBV11-3 to TRBJ2-3, with D perhaps matching TRBD2 (6 bases). CDR1 and CDR2 (germline): SGHNT, YENEEA. Trimming removed 4 bases at V and 1 base at J, with 12 bases between. The CDR3 length is 15 residues. The CDR3 bases are TGTGCCAGCAGCTCGGAGGGCCTTGGCACAGATACGCAGTATTTT. This encodes CASSSEGLGTDTQYF.

This clonotype was counted at least ten times. Here the CDR3 reads CASTSLGAMETQYF. The CDR3 DNA reads as TGTGCCAGCACCTCCCTAGGGGCTATGGAGACCCAGTACTTC. The chain couples TRBV27 to TRBJ2-5, with D possibly matching TRBD1 (5 bases). CDR3 size: 14 residues. Germline CDR1 and CDR2: MNHEY and SMNVEV (reference sequence). The V gene lost 7 bases and the J gene lost 5 bases, with 17 bases spanning the gap.

This clonotype was detected ten times or more. The V gene is TRBV12-3 or TRBV12-4, the J gene TRBJ2-3; D gene ambiguous. This CDR3 is built from 13 residues. Deletions cut 5 bases from V and 8 bases from J, with 14 bases between. The CDR3 spells CASSPSSSFTQYF. CDR3 nucleotides: TGTGCCAGCAGTCCAAGCTCCTCCTTTACGCAGTATTTT.

The table lists this clonotype with many counts. J is TRBJ2-2 and V is TRBV24-1; D unclear. The V and J ends lost 1 base and 1 base respectively, with 6 bases between them. This CDR3 spans 15 amino acids. Germline V gene sequence: CDR1 KGHDR, CDR2 SFDVKD. CDR3 loop: CATSDLGGNTGELFF. CDR3 in DNA: TGTGCCACCAGTGATTTAGGCGGGAACACCGGGGAGCTGTTTTTT.

This clonotype has at least ten counts. The J gene is TRBJ2-7, the V gene TRBV12-3 or TRBV12-4; possibly TRBD1 for D (9 bases). This CDR3 has 12 amino acids. V lost 10 bases and J lost 5, with 15 bases in between. The CDR3 bases are TGTGCCAACGGGAGGGACAGGGACGAGCAGTACTTC. Translated, it gives CANGRDRDEQYF.

This clonotype was seen repeatedly, ten times or more. The genes are TRBV7-2 and TRBJ1-3, with a weak D call TRBD1 (5 bases). Germline-derived CDR1 and CDR2 are SGHTA and FQGNSA. There are 15 residues in the CDR3. The ends were cut back, 2 bases at V and 1 base at J, with 9 bases in the middle. CDR3 sequence reads: CASSLPPGSGNTIYF. Here the CDR3 DNA reads TGTGCCAGCAGCTTACCCCCAGGGTCTGGAAACACCATATATTTT.

This clonotype is categorized as medium-sized. This chain links TRBV5-1 with TRBJ2-5; no firm D call. Germline V lookup: CDR1 SGHRS, CDR2 YFSETQ. V was shortened by 0 bases and J by 0 bases, with 12 bases between the two germline ends. CDR3 length equals 16 residues. CDR3 region: CASSLVPLGNQETQYF. For the CDR3, the DNA is TGCGCCAGCAGCTTGGTACCTCTGGGGAACCAAGAGACCCAGTACTTC.

This clonotype was observed many times. The chain combines TRBV4-1 with TRBJ1-5, with a weak D call TRBD1 (5 bases). This CDR3 region has 16 residues. The V and J ends lost 0 bases and 5 bases respectively, with 14 bases between them. Germline V gives CDR1 MGHRA, CDR2 YSYEKL. The CDR3, as DNA: TGCGCCAGCAGCCAAGAATTCACAGGCGAATATCAGCCCCAGCATTTT. It codes for CASSQEFTGEYQPQHF.

This clonotype has ten or more counts. The chain links TRBV7-9 to TRBJ2-3; TRBD2 matches 13 bases. V lost 5 bases, J lost 0 bases, and 8 bases stayed unmatched. The CDR3 runs to 18 residues. The germline gives CDR1 SEHNR, CDR2 FQNEAQ (reference sequence). The CDR3 is CASSPGLAGDFSTDTQYF. The DNA of the CDR3 is TGTGCCAGCAGCCCCGGACTAGCGGGAGATTTCAGCACAGATACGCAGTATTTT.

This clonotype has only a few counts. The chain links TRBV7-2 to TRBJ1-1; D gene ambiguous. This CDR3 is built from 14 residues. Germline V gene lookup returns CDR1 SGHTA and CDR2 FQGNSA. The V end was cut by 6 bases, the J end by 0 bases, with 11 bases between. The CDR3 DNA follows: TGTGCCAGCAGTTTCCCTAACCTGAACACTGAAGCTTTCTTT. Its protein product is CASSFPNLNTEAFF.

This clonotype came up many times. The CDR3 is CASSLGLAGGREQFF. DNA of the CDR3: TGCGCCAGCAGCCTGGGACTAGCGGGAGGGCGTGAGCAGTTCTTC. This sequence joins TRBV4-3 and TRBJ2-1; 16 bases fit TRBD2. Germline V lookup: CDR1 LGHNA, CDR2 YSLEER. The length of the CDR3 is 15 residues. Losses at the gene ends were 4 bases for V and 9 bases for J; bases not matched to a gene: 3.

The table lists this clonotype with many counts. V usage is TRBV27 and J usage is TRBJ1-5; D is uncertain. Germline CDR1 reads MNHEY; CDR2 reads SMNVEV (reference sequence). This CDR3 comprises 17 residues. V was cut by 2 bases and J by 1 base, with 15 bases left in between. The CDR3 is CASSLRVESMSNQPQHF. CDR3 coding DNA: TGTGCCAGCAGTTTACGAGTGGAGAGCATGAGCAATCAGCCCCAGCATTTT.

This clonotype was picked up many times. The chain links TRBV27 to TRBJ1-2; the match to TRBD1 covers 11 bases. The CDR3 sequence is 14 residues long. Germline V gene sequence: CDR1 MNHEY, CDR2 SMNVEV (reference sequence). After removal of 6 bases from V and 3 bases from J, the junction contained 3 bases not matched to a gene. The CDR3 bases are TGTGCCAGCAGGCGGACAGGGGGCGACTATGGCTACACCTTC. Its protein is CASRRTGGDYGYTF.

In this sample, this clonotype turned up many times. V and J are TRBV3-1 and TRBJ2-2; TRBD1 might be the D (5 bases). V shed 0 bases and J shed 4 bases, with 12 bases lying between them. Germline V gives CDR1 LGHDT, CDR2 YNNKEL (reference sequence). CDR3 length equals 16 residues. The CDR3 loop reads CASSQEKGVFTGELFF. In DNA, the CDR3 is TGTGCCAGCAGCCAAGAAAAAGGGGTTTTCACCGGGGAGCTGTTTTTT.

This clonotype showed up many times. The chain uses TRBV3-1 and TRBJ2-7; TRBD2 aligns across 9 bases. The germline gives CDR1 LGHDT, CDR2 YNNKEL (reference sequence). V lost 2 bases to trimming and J lost 1 base; unmatched junction nucleotides: 3. The CDR3 spans 15 residues. The CDR3 sequence: CASSQPAGGSYEQYF. For the CDR3, the DNA is TGTGCCAGCAGCCAACCAGCGGGGGGATCCTACGAGCAGTACTTC.

This clonotype was counted many times. V and J are TRBV5-1 and TRBJ2-5, with D possibly matching TRBD1 (6 bases). V was clipped by 4 bases and J by 2 bases, with 18 bases between them. The CDR3 is 16 residues long. Germline values: CDR1 SGHRS, CDR2 YFSETQ. CDR3 amino acids: CASSPGKDSIQETQYF. CDR3 in DNA: TGCGCCAGCAGCCCAGGAAAGGACAGTATACAAGAGACCCAGTACTTC.

This clonotype has just a few counts. The junction departs from germline at one end; a sequencing error may be responsible. The rearrangement links TRBV12-3 or TRBV12-4 to TRBJ2-7, with 8 bases aligning to TRBD1. CDR3 length equals 14 residues. The DNA for the CDR3 is TGTGCCAGCAATCGTCAGGGGGCGGGTGACGAGAAGTACTTC. Its protein is CASNRQGAGDEKYF.

This clonotype occurred many times. This chain connects TRBV6-1 to TRBJ2-2, with D possibly being TRBD2 (6 bases). This CDR3 has 14 amino acids. Trimming pared 8 bases from V and 3 bases from J, leaving 13 bases between. Germline values: CDR1 MNHNS, CDR2 SASEGT. The CDR3 spells CASDPGVYTGELFF. The CDR3 DNA reads TGTGCCAGCGACCCGGGAGTGTACACCGGGGAGCTGTTTTTT.

The table lists this clonotype with many counts. CDR3 in DNA: TGTGCCAGCAGACAAGGGAAACTAGCGGGAGCCTACAATGAGCAGTTCTTC. Encoded protein: CASRQGKLAGAYNEQFF. The J gene is TRBJ2-1, the V gene TRBV6-1; TRBD2 agrees at 11 bases. Germline V CDR1 and CDR2: MNHNS, SASEGT. The CDR3 is 17 residues long. Trimming at V came to 6 bases and at J to 2 bases, leaving 9 bases not matched to a gene.

This clonotype was counted at least ten times. The rearrangement joins TRBV5-5 to TRBJ1-5; TRBD1 matches 10 bases. This CDR3 has 17 amino acids. Trimming cost V 4 bases and J 6 bases; bases outside gene matches: 13. Germline values: CDR1 SGHKS, CDR2 YYEKEE (reference sequence). CDR3 protein: CASSRDRGGSMAQPQHF. Written as DNA, the CDR3 is TGTGCCAGCAGCCGGGACAGGGGAGGATCTATGGCTCAGCCCCAGCATTTT.

In this sample, this clonotype turned up many times. This rearrangement joins TRBV27 to TRBJ1-2; 8 nucleotides agree with TRBD1. Losses at the gene ends were 5 bases for V and 8 bases for J; bases not matched to a gene: 10. CDR1 is MNHEY, CDR2 SMNVEV, per germline (reference sequence). The CDR3 is 14 residues long. Here the CDR3 reads CASSPQDRVGGYTF. In nucleotides, the CDR3 is TGTGCCAGCAGTCCACAGGACAGGGTCGGGGGCTACACCTTC.